The 16 T cell receptor beta chains listed next were all sequenced from one sample in a study of blood T cell repertoires in COVID-19. Clones were read by immunoSEQ multiplex PCR, and TCRdb kept only the in-frame ones, dropping some. The table shows 120,000 or so clones, with around 83% occurring only once. The sample taken for sequencing was peripheral blood. Receptors were obtained from a man aged 60 to 75 with acute or convalescent COVID-19.

V usage is TRBV4-2 and J usage is TRBJ2-7, with D possibly matching TRBD1 (5 bases). The V gene lost 0 bases and the J gene lost 2 bases, with 14 bases spanning the gap. Germline CDR1 is LGHNA and CDR2 is YNFKEQ. This CDR3 is 16 amino acids long. This CDR3 is CASSQDMAGSPYEQYF. The CDR3 DNA reads TGTGCCAGCAGCCAAGATATGGCAGGGTCACCCTACGAGCAGTACTTC.

This chain links TRBV29-1 with TRBJ2-1, with 9 bases lining up with TRBD2. Germline V CDR1 and CDR2: SQVTM, ANQGSEA. The CDR3 has 15 residues. Losses at the gene ends were 2 bases for V and 5 bases for J; bases not matched to a gene: 7. In DNA, the CDR3 is TGCAGCGTTGAATCCGCTAGCGGGACCCACAATGAGCAGTTCTTC. It translates to CSVESASGTHNEQFF.

The rearrangement joins TRBV30 to TRBJ1-2; TRBD1 matches at 12 bases. The length of the CDR3 is 18 residues. The ends lost 0 bases at V and 5 bases at J; junction bases unmatched: 13. Germline V lookup: CDR1 GTSNPN, CDR2 SVGIG (reference sequence). CDR3 DNA sequence: TGTGCCTGGAGTGTACGAAGCTGGGGACAGGGGGCGCGGTATGGCTACACCTTC. This translates into CAWSVRSWGQGARYGYTF.

V is TRBV5-1 and J is TRBJ1-5; 8 bases are shared with TRBD1. The CDR3 has 13 amino acids. CDR1 SGHRS and CDR2 YFSETQ come from the germline V gene. Trimming at V came to 3 bases and at J to 6 bases, leaving 2 bases not matched to a gene. The CDR3 DNA reads as TGCGCCAGCAGCTCAGGGGGCGGTCAGCCCCAGCATTTT. Its protein is CASSSGGGQPQHF.

The gene calls are TRBV29-1 and TRBJ2-3; no clear D gene. CDR1 and CDR2 from the germline V gene are SQVTM and ANQGSEA. V shed 6 bases and J shed 2 bases, with 15 bases lying between them. This CDR3 is 14 amino acids long. The CDR3 region is CSVQGWAITDTQYF. The CDR3 region has the DNA TGCAGCGTACAAGGCTGGGCCATCACAGATACGCAGTATTTT.

The CDR3 is CASSPQDTGELFF. DNA for the CDR3: TGTGCCAGCAGCCCACAGGACACCGGGGAGCTGTTTTTT. This chain uses TRBV7-2 with TRBJ2-2; a possible D gene is TRBD1 (5 bases). Germline CDR1 and CDR2: SGHTA and FQGNSA. The CDR3 is 13 residues long. Trimming removed 5 bases at V and 3 bases at J, with 7 bases between.

The V call is TRBV18, the J call TRBJ1-2; 8 bases map to TRBD1. The V segment lost 2 bases and the J segment 4 bases; nucleotides outside the gene matches: 6. From germline, CDR1 is KGHSH and CDR2 LQKENI. The CDR3 length is 15 residues. The DNA for the CDR3 is TGTGCCAGCTCACCAGGACAGGGCTCTGGCTATGGCTACACCTTC. As protein: CASSPGQGSGYGYTF.

The CDR3 nucleotides are TGTGCCAGCAGTGAAGTCAGGGGGCTCAGAGGCTATGGCTACACCTTC. Its protein product is CASSEVRGLRGYGYTF. This chain uses TRBV6-1 with TRBJ1-2; TRBD1 aligns across 8 bases. Germline V CDR1 and CDR2: MNHNS, SASEGT. Losses at the gene ends were 1 base for V and 4 bases for J; bases not matched to a gene: 8. This CDR3 is built from 16 residues.

This rearrangement joins TRBV3-1 (or the pseudogene TRBV3-2) to TRBJ1-2; tentative D call: TRBD1 (6 bases). CDR1 and CDR2 (germline): LGHDT, YNNKEL (reference sequence). CDR3 length equals 14 residues. V was shortened by 3 bases and J by 2 bases, with 10 bases between the two germline ends. The CDR3 loop reads CASSHWTANYGYTF. The CDR3 nucleotides read TGTGCCAGCAGCCATTGGACAGCAAACTATGGCTACACCTTC.

The chain is built from TRBV5-6 and TRBJ1-1, with D maybe TRBD1 (5 bases). V was shortened by 1 base and J by 2 bases, with 18 bases between the two germline ends. The CDR3 sequence is 17 residues long. From germline, CDR1 is SGHDT and CDR2 YYEEEE. The CDR3 bases are TGTGCCAGCAGCTTGAGCTGGCGGGACTCAGTTAACACTGAAGCTTTCTTT. The encoded protein is CASSLSWRDSVNTEAFF.

This chain joins TRBV7-3 and TRBJ1-1; TRBD1 is a possible D gene (6 bases). CDR1 SGHTA and CDR2 FQGTGA come from the germline V gene. Trimming left V 3 bases short and J 2 bases short, with 10 bases between. CDR3 length: 14 residues. Written as DNA, the CDR3 is TGTGCCAGCAGCTTTCAGGGGCAAAACACTGAAGCTTTCTTT. Protein sequence: CASSFQGQNTEAFF.

This chain connects TRBV28 to TRBJ1-4; possibly TRBD1 for D (5 bases). CDR1 and CDR2 (germline): MDHEN, SYDVKM. Trimming pared 5 bases from V and 8 bases from J, leaving 21 bases between. The CDR3 covers 16 residues. CDR3 nucleotides: TGTGCCAGCAGTCTGAACCGGGGGTCCCTGGGGGAAAAACTGTTTTTT. Residues: CASSLNRGSLGEKLFF.

The J gene is TRBJ1-5, the V gene TRBV28; no reliable D call. Trimming removed 4 bases at V and 0 bases at J, with 13 bases between. Per germline, CDR1 MDHEN and CDR2 SYDVKM. This CDR3 contains 16 residues. The CDR3 reads CASSSPLASSNQPQHF. The CDR3 nucleotides read TGTGCCAGCAGTTCGCCCTTGGCAAGTAGCAATCAGCCCCAGCATTTT.

The chain links TRBV5-1 to TRBJ2-2, with 8 bases matching TRBD1. With 4 bases clipped from V and 1 base from J, the junction kept 6 bases outside the gene matches. The CDR3 is 16 residues long. CDR1 is SGHRS and CDR2 is YFSETQ in the germline V gene. CDR3 loop: CASSIRTGRNTGELFF. In nucleotides, the CDR3 is TGCGCCAGCAGCATCCGGACAGGGCGGAACACCGGGGAGCTGTTTTTT.

The genes are TRBV19 and TRBJ1-2; perhaps TRBD1 as D (5 bases). Between the trimmed V and J ends, which lost 2 bases and 4 bases, there was a span of 8 bases. From germline, CDR1 is LNHDA and CDR2 SQIVND (reference sequence). The length of the CDR3 is 13 residues. CDR3 nucleotides: TGTGCCAGTAGTATATCCGACAGCTATGGCTACACCTTC. Its protein product is CASSISDSYGYTF.

The chain uses TRBV29-1 and TRBJ2-7, with 9 bases that match TRBD2. V was clipped by 6 bases and J by 0 bases; unmatched bases: 3. The CDR3 runs 13 residues. Germline CDR1 SQVTM, CDR2 ANQGSEA. The chain's CDR3 is CSVLAGLSYEQYF. Written as DNA, the CDR3 is TGCAGCGTACTAGCGGGCCTCTCCTACGAGCAGTACTTC.